These T cell receptor beta chains were read from a single sample in a study of T cell changes during pregnancy in multiple sclerosis. Method: immunoSEQ multiplex PCR; TCRdb's copy keeps in-frame clones and lacks some. This table has roughly 72,000 clones, more than 70% appearing once. Source: peripheral blood, taken in the first trimester of pregnancy. The source is a female donor in good health, enrolled as a control in a pregnancy study. Both conserved end residues are part of each CDR3. The order of the fields is D gene, clone size, J gene, V gene, CDR3 DNA, CDR3 protein. A D gene is named only where the DNA matches it firmly. A clone size is listed for some rows: how often the clone was seen (once, few, many), or a class if it is expanded.

d_call: TRBD1; clone_size: .; j_call: TRBJ1-5; v_call: TRBV6-1; cdr3_nt: TGTGCCAGCAGGCCCACAGGGGATAGCAATCAGCCCCAGCATTTT; cdr3_aa: CASRPTGDSNQPQHF
d_call: .; clone_size: .; j_call: TRBJ1-4; v_call: TRBV15; cdr3_nt: TGTGCCACCAGCAGAGAGGGGGCGCGATCCTATGAAAAACTGTTTTTT; cdr3_aa: CATSREGARSYEKLFF
d_call: .; clone_size: .; j_call: TRBJ1-3; v_call: TRBV6-1; cdr3_nt: TGTGCCAGCAGTGAATCCCCAGGGTCTGGAAACACCATATATTTT; cdr3_aa: CASSESPGSGNTIYF
d_call: TRBD2; clone_size: .; j_call: TRBJ2-1; v_call: TRBV19; cdr3_nt: TGTGCCAGTAGTATCCCACCTAGCGGGTTCAATGAGCAGTTCTTC; cdr3_aa: CASSIPPSGFNEQFF
d_call: TRBD1; clone_size: few; j_call: TRBJ1-1; v_call: TRBV19; cdr3_nt: TGTGCCAGTAGTCTCCGGGACAGTAACACTGAAGCTTTCTTT; cdr3_aa: CASSLRDSNTEAFF
d_call: .; clone_size: once; j_call: TRBJ2-5; v_call: TRBV27; cdr3_nt: TGTGCCAGCAGTTTATATGGGACACTACAAGAGACCCAGTACTTC; cdr3_aa: CASSLYGTLQETQYF
d_call: .; clone_size: .; j_call: TRBJ1-3; v_call: TRBV18; cdr3_nt: TGTGCCAGCTCACCTCGTCAGGGGAGAAACACCATATATTTT; cdr3_aa: CASSPRQGRNTIYF
d_call: .; clone_size: .; j_call: TRBJ1-1; v_call: TRBV13; cdr3_nt: TGTGCCAGCAGCTCCACAGTCCAAGGCGCTGAAGCTTTCTTT; cdr3_aa: CASSSTVQGAEAFF
d_call: TRBD1; clone_size: .; j_call: TRBJ1-4; v_call: TRBV7-2; cdr3_nt: TGTGCCAGCAGCTCGCTGCTCGGACAGGGTCGGGGTGAAAAACTGTTTTTT; cdr3_aa: CASSSLLGQGRGEKLFF
d_call: TRBD2; clone_size: .; j_call: TRBJ2-1; v_call: TRBV14; cdr3_nt: TGTGCCAGCAGCCAAGCTCGAGGGAGGGCGGGCTACAATGAGCAGTTCTTC; cdr3_aa: CASSQARGRAGYNEQFF
d_call: .; clone_size: .; j_call: TRBJ2-7; v_call: TRBV30; cdr3_nt: TGTGCGGGGCAGTTCCTATACGAGCAGTACTTC; cdr3_aa: CAGQFLYEQYF
d_call: .; clone_size: .; j_call: TRBJ2-3; v_call: TRBV6-5; cdr3_nt: TGTGCCAGCAGTTACAATCGTCAACGGGGAGATACGCAGTATTTT; cdr3_aa: CASSYNRQRGDTQYF
d_call: TRBD1; clone_size: .; j_call: TRBJ1-2; v_call: TRBV19; cdr3_nt: TGTGCCAGTAGTAAACGGGACAGGGGGCGAGATTACTATGGCTACACCTTC; cdr3_aa: CASSKRDRGRDYYGYTF
d_call: TRBD2; clone_size: .; j_call: TRBJ2-1; v_call: TRBV6-5; cdr3_nt: TGTGCCAGCAGTTACGGCACTAGCGGAGAGCAGTTCTTC; cdr3_aa: CASSYGTSGEQFF
d_call: TRBD2; clone_size: .; j_call: TRBJ2-1; v_call: TRBV7-7; cdr3_nt: TGTGCCAGCAGCTTAGTGGGAGGGTACAATGAGCAGTTCTTC; cdr3_aa: CASSLVGGYNEQFF
d_call: TRBD2; clone_size: .; j_call: TRBJ2-3; v_call: TRBV28; cdr3_nt: TGTGCCAGCAGGCTACCGCGGGAAGAGCGGGAGGGGACAGATACGCAGTATTTT; cdr3_aa: CASRLPREEREGTDTQYF
d_call: .; clone_size: .; j_call: TRBJ2-5; v_call: TRBV4-1; cdr3_nt: TGCGCCAGCAGTCCATTGGGGGCGGGCCAAGAGACCCAGTACTTC; cdr3_aa: CASSPLGAGQETQYF
d_call: .; clone_size: .; j_call: TRBJ2-1; v_call: TRBV29-1; cdr3_nt: TGCAGCGTTGCGAGCCACGGAGGGAATGAGCAGTTCTTC; cdr3_aa: CSVASHGGNEQFF
d_call: TRBD1; clone_size: .; j_call: TRBJ2-5; v_call: TRBV6-1; cdr3_nt: TGTGCCAGCAGGGGGACAGGGGGCCAGCAGACCCAGTACTTC; cdr3_aa: CASRGTGGQQTQYF
d_call: TRBD1; clone_size: few; j_call: TRBJ1-2; v_call: TRBV5-4; cdr3_nt: TGTGCCAGCAGCACATTCTTAAGCAGACAGGGGCCCGATGGCTACACCTTC; cdr3_aa: CASSTFLSRQGPDGYTF
d_call: .; clone_size: .; j_call: TRBJ1-2; v_call: TRBV25-1; cdr3_nt: TGTGCCAGCAGTGATCCCGGGAGAGACTATGGCTACACCTTC; cdr3_aa: CASSDPGRDYGYTF
d_call: .; clone_size: .; j_call: TRBJ1-6; v_call: TRBV5-5; cdr3_nt: TGTGCCAGCAGCTTGTGGGGCGGGGGGAGCTCACCCCTCCACTTT; cdr3_aa: CASSLWGGGSSPLHF
d_call: .; clone_size: .; j_call: TRBJ2-7; v_call: TRBV18; cdr3_nt: TGTGCCAGCTCACCTGACAGCTACGAGCAGTACTTC; cdr3_aa: CASSPDSYEQYF
d_call: .; clone_size: .; j_call: TRBJ1-2; v_call: TRBV30; cdr3_nt: TGTGCCTCCCAGGGGCGAGGCTATGGCTACACCTTC; cdr3_aa: CASQGRGYGYTF
d_call: .; clone_size: .; j_call: TRBJ1-1; v_call: TRBV10-3; cdr3_nt: TGTGCCATCAGTGGGAAAGGAGTGAACACTGAAGCTTTCTTT; cdr3_aa: CAISGKGVNTEAFF
d_call: .; clone_size: .; j_call: TRBJ2-7; v_call: TRBV6-1; cdr3_nt: TGTGCCAGCAGTAAAACCCCGGGATCGGCCTACGAGCAGTACTTC; cdr3_aa: CASSKTPGSAYEQYF
d_call: .; clone_size: .; j_call: TRBJ1-3; v_call: TRBV6-1; cdr3_nt: TGTGCCAGCAGTATCGCCCGGTCCTGGGGGGACACCATATATTTT; cdr3_aa: CASSIARSWGDTIYF
d_call: TRBD1; clone_size: .; j_call: TRBJ1-2; v_call: TRBV4-3; cdr3_nt: TGCGCCAGCAGCCAAGATAGGGGACAGGGAGACTATGGCTACACCTTC; cdr3_aa: CASSQDRGQGDYGYTF
d_call: .; clone_size: .; j_call: TRBJ1-2; v_call: TRBV27; cdr3_nt: TGTGCCAGCACCGCACACGGGTCCTACGGCTACACCTTC; cdr3_aa: CASTAHGSYGYTF
d_call: TRBD1; clone_size: .; j_call: TRBJ1-4; v_call: TRBV6-6; cdr3_nt: TGTGCCAGCAACAGACAGGGAGTGGGTGAAAAACTGTTTTTT; cdr3_aa: CASNRQGVGEKLFF
d_call: TRBD1; clone_size: .; j_call: TRBJ1-2; v_call: TRBV18; cdr3_nt: TGTGCCAGCTCACCCTTACAAGTGGACAGGCGGAACTATGGCTACACCTTC; cdr3_aa: CASSPLQVDRRNYGYTF
d_call: TRBD1; clone_size: .; j_call: TRBJ2-7; v_call: TRBV7-9; cdr3_nt: TGTGCCAGCAGCTTAGAGTTAATACCGGGACAGAGAAATTACGAGCAGTACTTC; cdr3_aa: CASSLELIPGQRNYEQYF
d_call: TRBD2; clone_size: .; j_call: TRBJ2-7; v_call: TRBV14; cdr3_nt: TGTGCCAGCAGCCAAGGGACTAGGCTTTACGAGCAGTACTTC; cdr3_aa: CASSQGTRLYEQYF
d_call: TRBD1; clone_size: .; j_call: TRBJ1-1; v_call: TRBV7-9; cdr3_nt: TGTGCCAGCAGCCCGAGAACAGGGGGCCGATCTGAAGCTTTCTTT; cdr3_aa: CASSPRTGGRSEAFF
d_call: .; clone_size: .; j_call: TRBJ1-2; v_call: TRBV6-5; cdr3_nt: TGTGCCAGCAGGCGATCCATGCGACTATATGGCTACACCTTC; cdr3_aa: CASRRSMRLYGYTF
d_call: .; clone_size: once; j_call: TRBJ2-7; v_call: TRBV29-1; cdr3_nt: TGCAGCGTTGAGCAGGGGCGGACTAGCTCCTACGAGCAGTACTTC; cdr3_aa: CSVEQGRTSSYEQYF
d_call: TRBD1; clone_size: .; j_call: TRBJ2-7; v_call: TRBV30; cdr3_nt: TGTGCCTGGAACACCGGACAGGGCGCCTACGAGCAGTACTTC; cdr3_aa: CAWNTGQGAYEQYF
d_call: .; clone_size: .; j_call: TRBJ2-1; v_call: TRBV9; cdr3_nt: TGTGCCAGCAGCCCGCGGGTGGGGAATGAGCAGTTCTTC; cdr3_aa: CASSPRVGNEQFF
d_call: TRBD1; clone_size: .; j_call: TRBJ2-7; v_call: TRBV15; cdr3_nt: TGTGCCACCAGCAGAGATCTTATCGGGACAGGGGATCAAGAGCAGTACTTC; cdr3_aa: CATSRDLIGTGDQEQYF
d_call: .; clone_size: .; j_call: TRBJ2-5; v_call: TRBV7-2; cdr3_nt: TGTGCCAGCAGCAGACAGGCTATTAACCAAGAGACCCAGTACTTC; cdr3_aa: CASSRQAINQETQYF
d_call: .; clone_size: .; j_call: TRBJ2-3; v_call: TRBV4-1; cdr3_nt: TGCGCCAGCAGCCAAGAACGCGCTACAGGCACAGATACGCAGTATTTT; cdr3_aa: CASSQERATGTDTQYF